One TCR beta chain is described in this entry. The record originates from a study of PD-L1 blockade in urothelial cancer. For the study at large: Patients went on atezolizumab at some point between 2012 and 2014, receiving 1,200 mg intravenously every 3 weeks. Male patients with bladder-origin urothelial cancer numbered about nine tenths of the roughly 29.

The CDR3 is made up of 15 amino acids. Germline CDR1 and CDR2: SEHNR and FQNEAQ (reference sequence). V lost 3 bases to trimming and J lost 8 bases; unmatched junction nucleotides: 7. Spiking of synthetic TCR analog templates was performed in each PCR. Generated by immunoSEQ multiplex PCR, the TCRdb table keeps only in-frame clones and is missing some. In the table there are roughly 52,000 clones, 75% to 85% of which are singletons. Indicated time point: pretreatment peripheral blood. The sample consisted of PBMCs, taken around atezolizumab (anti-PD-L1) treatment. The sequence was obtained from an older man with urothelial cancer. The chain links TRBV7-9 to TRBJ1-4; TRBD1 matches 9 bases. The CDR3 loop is CASSLGEDRGEKLFF. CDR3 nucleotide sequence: TGTGCCAGCAGCTTGGGGGAGGACAGGGGAGAAAAACTGTTTTTT.